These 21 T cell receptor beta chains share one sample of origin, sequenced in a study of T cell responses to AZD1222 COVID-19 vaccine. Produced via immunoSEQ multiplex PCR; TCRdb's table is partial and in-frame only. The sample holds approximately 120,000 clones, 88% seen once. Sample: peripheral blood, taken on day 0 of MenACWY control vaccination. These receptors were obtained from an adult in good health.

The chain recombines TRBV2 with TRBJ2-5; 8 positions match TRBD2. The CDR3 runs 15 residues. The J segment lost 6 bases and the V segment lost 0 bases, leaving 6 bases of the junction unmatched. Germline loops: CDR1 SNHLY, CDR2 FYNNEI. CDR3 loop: CASSEASGGRKTQYF. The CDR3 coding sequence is TGTGCCAGCAGTGAAGCGTCGGGCGGGAGGAAGACCCAGTACTTC.

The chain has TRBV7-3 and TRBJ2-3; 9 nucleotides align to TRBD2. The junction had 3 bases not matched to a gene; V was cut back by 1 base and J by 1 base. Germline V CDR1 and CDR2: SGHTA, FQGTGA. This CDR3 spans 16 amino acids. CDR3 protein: CASSLIGGRGTDTQYF. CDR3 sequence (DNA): TGTGCCAGCAGCTTAATCGGCGGGAGGGGCACAGATACGCAGTATTTT.

Written as DNA, the CDR3 is TGTGCCACCAGAACTGGGACGGCTAATTCACCCCTCCACTTT. As protein: CATRTGTANSPLHF. The genes are TRBV19 and TRBJ1-6, with a weak D call TRBD1 (5 bases). This CDR3 spans 14 amino acids. V lost 10 bases and J lost 6, with 16 bases in between. From germline, CDR1 is LNHDA and CDR2 SQIVND (reference sequence).

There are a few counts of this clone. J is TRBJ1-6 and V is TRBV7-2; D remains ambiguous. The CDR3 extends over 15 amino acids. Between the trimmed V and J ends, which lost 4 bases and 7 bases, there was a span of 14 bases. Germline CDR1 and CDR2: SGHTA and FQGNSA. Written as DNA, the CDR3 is TGTGCCAGCAGCTCCCCGGGATATATAAATTCACCCCTCCACTTT. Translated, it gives CASSSPGYINSPLHF.

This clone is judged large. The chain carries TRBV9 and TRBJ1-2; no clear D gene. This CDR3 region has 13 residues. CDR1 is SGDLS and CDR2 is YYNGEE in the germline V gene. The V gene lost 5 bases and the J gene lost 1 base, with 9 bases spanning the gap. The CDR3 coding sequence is TGTGCCAGCAGTCCAGATATTAACTATGGCTACACCTTC. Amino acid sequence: CASSPDINYGYTF.

This CDR3 reads CASSSHDSGNQPQHF. DNA for the CDR3: TGTGCCAGCAGCTCTCACGACAGTGGGAATCAGCCCCAGCATTTT. V and J are TRBV7-2 and TRBJ1-5; D is possibly TRBD1 (5 bases). V dropped 4 bases and J dropped 4 bases, with 14 bases sitting between them. Germline V gene sequence: CDR1 SGHTA, CDR2 FQGNSA. This CDR3 comprises 15 residues.

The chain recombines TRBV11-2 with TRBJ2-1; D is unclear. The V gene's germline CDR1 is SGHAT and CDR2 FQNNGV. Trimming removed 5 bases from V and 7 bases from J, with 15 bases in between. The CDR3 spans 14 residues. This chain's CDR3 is CASSPRKRLNEQFF. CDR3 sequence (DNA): TGTGCCAGCAGCCCTCGGAAGAGGCTAAATGAGCAGTTCTTC. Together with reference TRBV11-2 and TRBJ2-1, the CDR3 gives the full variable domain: EAGVAQSPRYKIIEKRQSVAFWCNPISGHATLYWYQQILGQGPKLLIQFQNNGVVDDSQLPKDRFSAERLKGVDSTLKIQPAKLEDSAVYLCASSPRKRLNEQFFGPGTRLTVL.

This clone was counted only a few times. CDR3 sequence reads: CASRHKQGSTEAFF. CDR3 coding DNA: TGTGCCAGCAGGCATAAACAGGGGAGCACTGAAGCTTTCTTT. This chain links TRBV7-9 with TRBJ1-1, with TRBD1 identical over 7 bases. The CDR3 covers 14 residues. CDR1 is SEHNR and CDR2 is FQNEAQ in the germline V gene (reference sequence). Unmatched junction bases numbered 8, after V lost 6 bases and J lost 4 bases.

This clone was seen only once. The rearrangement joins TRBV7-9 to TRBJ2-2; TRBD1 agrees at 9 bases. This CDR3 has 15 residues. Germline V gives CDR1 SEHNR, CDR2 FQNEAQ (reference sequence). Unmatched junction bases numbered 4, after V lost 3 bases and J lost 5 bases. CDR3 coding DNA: TGTGCCAGCAGCTTGGGGACAGGGTTAACCGGGGAGCTGTTTTTT. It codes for CASSLGTGLTGELFF. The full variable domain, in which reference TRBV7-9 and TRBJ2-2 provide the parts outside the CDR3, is DTGVSQNPRHKITKRGQNVTFRCDPISEHNRLYWYRQTLGQGPEFLTYFQNEAQLEKSRLLSDRFSAERPKGSFSTLEIQRTEQGDSAMYLCASSLGTGLTGELFFGEGSRLTVL.

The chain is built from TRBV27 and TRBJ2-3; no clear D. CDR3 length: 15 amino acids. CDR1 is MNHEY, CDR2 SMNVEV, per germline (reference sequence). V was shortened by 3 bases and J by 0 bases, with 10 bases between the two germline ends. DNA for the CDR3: TGTGCCAGCAGTTTCACTTTGAGGAGCACAGATACGCAGTATTTT. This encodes CASSFTLRSTDTQYF.

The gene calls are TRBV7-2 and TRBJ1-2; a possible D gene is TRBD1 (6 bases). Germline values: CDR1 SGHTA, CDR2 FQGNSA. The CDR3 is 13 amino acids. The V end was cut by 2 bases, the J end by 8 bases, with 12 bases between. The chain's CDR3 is CASSLQTGVGYTF. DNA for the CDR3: TGTGCCAGCAGCTTACAGACAGGAGTAGGCTACACCTTC.

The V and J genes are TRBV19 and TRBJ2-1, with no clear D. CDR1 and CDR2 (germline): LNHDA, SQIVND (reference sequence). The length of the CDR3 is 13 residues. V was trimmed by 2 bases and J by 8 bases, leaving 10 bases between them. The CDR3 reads CASSILGLHEQFF. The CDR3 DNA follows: TGTGCCAGTAGTATACTTGGGCTTCATGAGCAGTTCTTC.

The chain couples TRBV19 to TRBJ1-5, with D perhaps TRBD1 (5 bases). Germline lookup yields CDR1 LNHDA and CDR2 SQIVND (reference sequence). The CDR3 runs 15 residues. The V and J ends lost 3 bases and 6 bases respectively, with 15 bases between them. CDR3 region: CASSIGSGGGQPQHF. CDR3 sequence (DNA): TGTGCCAGTAGTATCGGATCCGGGGGGGGTCAGCCCCAGCATTTT.

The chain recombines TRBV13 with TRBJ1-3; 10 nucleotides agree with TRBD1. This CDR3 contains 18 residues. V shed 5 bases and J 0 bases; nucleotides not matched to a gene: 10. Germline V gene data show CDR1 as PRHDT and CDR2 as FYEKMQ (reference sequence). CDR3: CASSRGTGAVISGNTIYF. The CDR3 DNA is TGTGCCAGCAGCCGTGGGACAGGGGCCGTTATCTCTGGAAACACCATATATTTT.

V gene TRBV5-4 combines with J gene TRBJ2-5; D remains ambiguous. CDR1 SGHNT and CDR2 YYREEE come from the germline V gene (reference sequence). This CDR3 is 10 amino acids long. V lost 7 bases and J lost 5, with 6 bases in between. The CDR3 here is CASGAETQYF. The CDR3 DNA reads TGTGCCAGCGGTGCGGAGACCCAGTACTTC.

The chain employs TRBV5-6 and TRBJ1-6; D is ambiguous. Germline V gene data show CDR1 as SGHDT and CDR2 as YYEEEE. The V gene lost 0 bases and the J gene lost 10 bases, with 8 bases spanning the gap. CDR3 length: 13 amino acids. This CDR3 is CASSLGWRSPLHF. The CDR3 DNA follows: TGTGCCAGCAGCTTGGGGTGGAGGTCACCCCTCCACTTT.

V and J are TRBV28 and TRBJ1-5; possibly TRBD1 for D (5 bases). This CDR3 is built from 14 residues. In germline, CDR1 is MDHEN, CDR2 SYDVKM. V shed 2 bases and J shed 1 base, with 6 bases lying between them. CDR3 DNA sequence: TGTGCCAGCAGTTTAGGGGGAAGCAATCAGCCCCAGCATTTT. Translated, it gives CASSLGGSNQPQHF.

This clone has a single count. In DNA, the CDR3 is TGTGCCAGCAGCAGCTGGCGCCCCAATGAGCAGTTCTTC. It translates to CASSSWRPNEQFF. This chain connects TRBV14 to TRBJ2-1; no firm D call. Germline-derived CDR1 and CDR2 are SGHDN and FVKESK. This CDR3 region has 13 residues. V was cut by 5 bases and J by 6 bases, with 11 bases left in between. The full variable domain, completed using reference TRBV14 and TRBJ2-1, is EAGVTQFPSHSVIEKGQTVTLRCDPISGHDNLYWYRRVMGKEIKFLLHFVKESKQDESGMPNNRFLAERTGGTYSTLKVQPAELEDSGVYFCASSSWRPNEQFFGPGTRLTVL.

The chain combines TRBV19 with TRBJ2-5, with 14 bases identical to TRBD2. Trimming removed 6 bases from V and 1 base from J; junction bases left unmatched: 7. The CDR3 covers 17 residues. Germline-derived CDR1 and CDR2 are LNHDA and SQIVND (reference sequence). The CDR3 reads CASRKPGLAGAQETQYF. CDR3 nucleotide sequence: TGTGCCAGTAGGAAACCGGGACTAGCGGGGGCCCAAGAGACCCAGTACTTC. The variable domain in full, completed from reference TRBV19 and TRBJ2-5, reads DGGITQSPKYLFRKEGQNVTLSCEQNLNHDAMYWYRQDPGQGLRLIYYSQIVNDFQKGDIAEGYSVSREKKESFPLTVTSAQKNPTAFYLCASRKPGLAGAQETQYFGPGTRLLVL.

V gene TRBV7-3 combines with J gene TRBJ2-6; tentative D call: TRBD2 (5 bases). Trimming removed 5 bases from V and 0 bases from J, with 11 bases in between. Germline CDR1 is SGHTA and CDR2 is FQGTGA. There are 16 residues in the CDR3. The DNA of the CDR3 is TGTGCCAGCAGCGGACTTCCCCTCTCTGGGGCCAACGTCCTGACTTTC. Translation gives CASSGLPLSGANVLTF.

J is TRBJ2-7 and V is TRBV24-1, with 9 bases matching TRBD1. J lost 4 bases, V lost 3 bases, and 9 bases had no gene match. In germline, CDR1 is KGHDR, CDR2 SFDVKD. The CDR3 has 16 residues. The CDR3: CATSDRPGTGRYEQYF. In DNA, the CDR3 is TGTGCCACCAGTGATCGACCCGGGACAGGGAGGTACGAGCAGTACTTC.